This T cell receptor (beta chain) was found in a study of T cells after yellow fever vaccination. Across the whole study: Low-cell-number fractions underwent preparation using SMART-Seq v4 Ultra Low Input.

Worth noting for this clonotype: Its antigen is not known.

Germline lookup yields CDR1 MNHEY and CDR2 SVGAGI. Trimming left V 6 bases short and J 8 bases short, with 16 bases between. The CDR3 length is 13 residues. Findings of the study overall: Repertoires obtained by FACS sorting could include abundant clonotypes that entered as contaminants from the bulk population. Booster samples showed a return of most primary-vaccination clones (around 96% CD4, 85% to 90% CD8).

As TCR cDNA was made by 5'RACE template switching, a universal primer site and UMIs were added. MiXCR, run by TCRdb on the 5' RACE reads, gives a single entry per CDR3 protein. In the table there are approximately 260,000 distinct CDR3 sequences, roughly 5% of which are singletons. The source is a man aged 18 to 29 who received the YFV17D yellow fever vaccine. Sample: CD4+ T cells sorted from PBMCs, taken on the day of the yellow fever booster vaccination. V usage is TRBV6-5 and J usage is TRBJ1-2; D perhaps matches TRBD1 (6 bases). This chain's CDR3 is CASSLHRVGGYTF. The CDR3 DNA is TGTGCCAGCAGCCTCCACAGGGTCGGGGGCTACACCTTC.